Listed below are T cell receptor beta chains from one sample, sequenced in a study of T cells in Graves' hyperthyroidism and ophthalmopathy. Using its own MiXCR run on the multiplex PCR reads, TCRdb lists one record per CDR3 protein. The sample consists of about 380,000 distinct CDR3 sequences, approximately 14% of them appearing once. The sample consisted of blood. These receptors were collected from a young woman with Graves' ophthalmopathy. Both conserved end residues are trimmed from each CDR3. Where a row states a size, it is once, few, many or the class of an expanded clone; other rows omit it.

clone_size | j_call | v_call | cdr3_aa
many | TRBJ2-3 | TRBV7-2 | ASSLQDRVSTQY
many | TRBJ2-2 | TRBV7-2 | ASSPGHTGELF
many | TRBJ2-1 | TRBV27 | ASSPGQSDWTSGINEQF
many | TRBJ2-3 | TRBV7-9 | ASSPKSTDTQY
. | TRBJ2-7 | TRBV9 | ASSVTSGGAVEQY
few | TRBJ2-2 | TRBV19 | ASSKGVSRTGELF
many | TRBJ1-3 | TRBV5-1 | ASSLPGQGATGNTIY
many | TRBJ2-2 | TRBV12-3/TRBV12-4 | ATARSGELF
many | TRBJ1-4 | TRBV2 | ASSEGTGNGVEKLF
many | TRBJ2-5 | TRBV2 | ASSVDRDETQY
few | TRBJ1-1 | TRBV12-3/TRBV12-4 | ASSLALEVTEAF
many | TRBJ2-1 | TRBV20-1 | SASDPSGGHNEQF
many | TRBJ2-5 | TRBV12-3/TRBV12-4 | ASSLFGLAEETQY
many | TRBJ1-2 | TRBV13 | ASSKRGEGGYT
. | TRBJ2-1 | TRBV4-1 | ASSQDRGSAYNEQF
many | TRBJ2-3 | TRBV18 | ASSPGTSVDTQY
many | TRBJ2-5 | TRBV28 | ASSQPADRGDQETQY
once | TRBJ1-2 | TRBV4-1 | ASSQALSRTGPDGYT
many | TRBJ2-1 | TRBV20-1 | SAKAGGRDEQF
many | TRBJ2-1 | TRBV5-1 | ASKPPGQDPYNEQF
many | TRBJ2-5 | TRBV28 | ASSENEETQY
many | TRBJ1-3 | TRBV12-3/TRBV12-4 | ASSFRAGGNTIY
many | TRBJ2-1 | TRBV5-1 | ASSSGAPYNEQF
many | TRBJ1-5 | TRBV6-2/TRBV6-3 | ASSYQSSNQPQH
many | TRBJ2-3 | TRBV28 | ASSYVASGRDSTDTQY
few | TRBJ2-3 | TRBV4-1 | ASSHGLAGSTDTQY
many | TRBJ2-3 | TRBV20-1 | SADTRGSSTDTQY
many | TRBJ1-5 | TRBV12-3/TRBV12-4 | ASRRGEGNQPQH
few | TRBJ1-4 | TRBV4-1 | ASSQVIVEKLF
many | TRBJ1-1 | TRBV20-1 | SARPRANTEAF
few | TRBJ2-7 | TRBV12-3/TRBV12-4 | ASSHTSGGVNEQY
many | TRBJ1-4 | TRBV28 | ASRVGAEKLF
many | TRBJ2-1 | TRBV30 | AWSGIIKRGGLAYNEQF
many | TRBJ2-7 | TRBV20-1 | SAQLMGRESNEQY
many | TRBJ2-3 | TRBV12-3/TRBV12-4 | ASTKLGTTDTQY
few | TRBJ2-4 | TRBV4-1 | ASSQGLAGGLAKNIQY
many | TRBJ2-5 | TRBV20-1 | GTVQGWQETQY
many | TRBJ2-1 | TRBV18 | ASSPKGAQANEQF
many | TRBJ2-1 | TRBV14 | ASSQPGRHNEQF
many | TRBJ1-1 | TRBV6-1 | ASTQGRSNTEAF
many | TRBJ2-7 | TRBV2 | ASTRQPYEQY
many | TRBJ1-2 | TRBV27 | ASSLNGVYGYT
few | TRBJ1-4 | TRBV6-6 | ASSYSSGSNEKLF
many | TRBJ1-1 | TRBV12-3/TRBV12-4 | ASSLTPRSGNTEAF
many | TRBJ1-5 | TRBV20-1 | SAARSSVNQPQH
. | TRBJ1-6 | TRBV25-1 | ASVGGSYNSPLH
many | TRBJ2-7 | TRBV5-1 | ASSLTVAAYEQY
many | TRBJ1-5 | TRBV30 | AWSVFPNQPQH
many | TRBJ2-7 | TRBV12-3/TRBV12-4 | ASSGTGLSYEQY
many | TRBJ1-1 | TRBV20-1 | SARFEGGSEAF
few | TRBJ1-2 | TRBV9 | ASSGEGGLYGYT
many | TRBJ1-2 | TRBV12-3/TRBV12-4 | ASSLTGTYGYT
. | TRBJ2-2 | TRBV27 | ASSRVRGELF
many | TRBJ1-2 | TRBV20-1 | SASLSVGDYYGYT
many | TRBJ2-7 | TRBV6-1 | ASHTSSGGISYEQY